This TCR beta chain was found in a study of regulatory T cells in long-lasting Graves disease. iRepertoire HTBI primers and Arm-PCR of CDR3 regions built TCR beta libraries. TCRdb reprocessed the multiplex PCR reads with MiXCR, giving one entry per CDR3 protein. The sample includes 520,000 or so distinct CDR3 sequences, around 12% of them seen just once. Stated time point: newly diagnosed GD, antithyroid drugs for less than 3 months. RNA from PBMCs was the source of the TCR library. This clonotype has a count of ten or more. Germline V CDR1 and CDR2: SGHNT, YENEEA. Trimming took off 4 bases at V and 5 bases at J, with 24 bases between the two ends. The CDR3 is 17 residues long. These records were also assigned to another study, of T cells in Graves' hyperthyroidism and ophthalmopathy. That paper states: If no ophthalmopathy progression occurred within 18 months, Graves' hyperthyroidism was stable.

The clonotype originates from a woman aged 25 to 45 with Graves disease. This sample comprised peripheral blood mononuclear cells (PBMCs), obtained at new diagnosis, from a patient treated with antithyroid drugs. The J gene is TRBJ2-7, the V gene TRBV11-3; tentatively, D is TRBD1 or TRBD2 (5 bases each). CDR3 nucleotides: TGTGCCAGCAGCTCAAACCACCTCGGGGCAGAGGGAAACGAGCAGTACTTC. Translating it yields CASSSNHLGAEGNEQYF.